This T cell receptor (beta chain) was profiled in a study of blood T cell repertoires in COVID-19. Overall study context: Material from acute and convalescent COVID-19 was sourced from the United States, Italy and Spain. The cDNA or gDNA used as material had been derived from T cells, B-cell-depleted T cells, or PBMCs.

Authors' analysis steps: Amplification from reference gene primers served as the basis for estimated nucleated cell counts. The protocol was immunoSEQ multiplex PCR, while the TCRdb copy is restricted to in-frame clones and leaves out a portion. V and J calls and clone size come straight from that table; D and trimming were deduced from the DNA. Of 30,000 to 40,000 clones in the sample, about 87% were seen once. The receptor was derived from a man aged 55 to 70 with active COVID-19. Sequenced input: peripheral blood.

CDR3 region: CASSPQSGGFYNEQFF. The CDR3 nucleotides read TGTGCCAGCAGCCCACAAAGCGGGGGATTCTACAATGAGCAGTTCTTC. The chain recombines TRBV7-3 with TRBJ2-1; 8 nucleotides agree with TRBD2. There are 16 residues in the CDR3. The trim removed 5 bases at V and 3 bases at J, leaving 9 bases unmatched. From germline, CDR1 is SGHTA and CDR2 FQGTGA.